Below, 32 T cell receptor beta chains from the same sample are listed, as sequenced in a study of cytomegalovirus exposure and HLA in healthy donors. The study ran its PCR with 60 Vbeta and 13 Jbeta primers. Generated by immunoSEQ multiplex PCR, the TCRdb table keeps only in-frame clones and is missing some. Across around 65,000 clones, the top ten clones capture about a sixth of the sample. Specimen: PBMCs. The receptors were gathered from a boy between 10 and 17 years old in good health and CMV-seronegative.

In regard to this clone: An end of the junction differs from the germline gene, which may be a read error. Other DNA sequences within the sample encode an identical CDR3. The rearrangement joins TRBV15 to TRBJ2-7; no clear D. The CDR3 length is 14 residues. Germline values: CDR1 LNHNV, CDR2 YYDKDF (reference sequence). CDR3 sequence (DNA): TGCGCCACCAGCAGAGCCACGGGTTCCTACGAGCAGTACTTC. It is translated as CATSRATGSYEQYF.

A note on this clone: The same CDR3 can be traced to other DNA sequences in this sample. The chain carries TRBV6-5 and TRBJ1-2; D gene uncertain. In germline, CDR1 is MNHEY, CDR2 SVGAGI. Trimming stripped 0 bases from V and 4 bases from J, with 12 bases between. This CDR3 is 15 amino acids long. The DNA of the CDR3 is TGTGCCAGCAGTTACTCGGGCAGAGAAGGCTATGGCTACACCTTC. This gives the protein CASSYSGREGYGYTF.

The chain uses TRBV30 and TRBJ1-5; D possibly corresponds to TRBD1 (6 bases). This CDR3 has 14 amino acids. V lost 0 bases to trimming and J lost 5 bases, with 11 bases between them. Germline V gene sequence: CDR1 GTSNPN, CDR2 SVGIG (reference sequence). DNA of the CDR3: TGTGCCTGGAGTGTACAGGGATGGGATCAGCCCCAGCATTTT. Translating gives CAWSVQGWDQPQHF. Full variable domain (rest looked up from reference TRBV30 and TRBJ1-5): SQTIHQWPATLVQPVGSPLSLECTVEGTSNPNLYWYRQAAGRGLQLLFYSVGIGQISSEVPQNLSASRPQDRQFILSSKKLLLSDSGFYLCAWSVQGWDQPQHFGDGTRLSIL.

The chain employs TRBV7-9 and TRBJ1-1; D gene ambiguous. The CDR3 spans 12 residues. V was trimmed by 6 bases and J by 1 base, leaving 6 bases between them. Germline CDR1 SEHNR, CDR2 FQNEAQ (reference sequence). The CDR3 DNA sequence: TGTGCCAGCAGGGCAGAGAACACTGAAGCTTTCTTT. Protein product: CASRAENTEAFF.

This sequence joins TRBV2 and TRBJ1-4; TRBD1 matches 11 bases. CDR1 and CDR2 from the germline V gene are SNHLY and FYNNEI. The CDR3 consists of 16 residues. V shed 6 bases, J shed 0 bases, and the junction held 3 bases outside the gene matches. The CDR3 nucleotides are TGTGCCAGCAGCCAGGGACAGGGGGCAACTAATGAAAAACTGTTTTTT. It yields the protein CASSQGQGATNEKLFF.

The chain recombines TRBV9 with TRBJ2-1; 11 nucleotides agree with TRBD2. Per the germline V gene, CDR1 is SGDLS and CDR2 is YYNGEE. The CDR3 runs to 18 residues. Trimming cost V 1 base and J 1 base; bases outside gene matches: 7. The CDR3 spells CASSVFSGGAESYNEQFF. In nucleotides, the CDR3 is TGTGCCAGCAGCGTATTTAGCGGGGGGGCCGAGTCCTACAATGAGCAGTTCTTC. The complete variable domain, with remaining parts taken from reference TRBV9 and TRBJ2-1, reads DSGVTQTPKHLITATGQRVTLRCSPRSGDLSVYWYQQSLDQGLQFLIQYYNGEERAKGNILERFSAQQFPDLHSELNLSSLELGDSALYFCASSVFSGGAESYNEQFFGPGTRLTVL.

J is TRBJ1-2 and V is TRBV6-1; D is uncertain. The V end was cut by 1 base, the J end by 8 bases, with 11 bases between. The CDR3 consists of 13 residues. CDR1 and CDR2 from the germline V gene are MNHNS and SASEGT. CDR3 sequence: CASSEVAGWGYTF. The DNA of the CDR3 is TGTGCCAGCAGTGAAGTGGCGGGGTGGGGCTACACCTTC.

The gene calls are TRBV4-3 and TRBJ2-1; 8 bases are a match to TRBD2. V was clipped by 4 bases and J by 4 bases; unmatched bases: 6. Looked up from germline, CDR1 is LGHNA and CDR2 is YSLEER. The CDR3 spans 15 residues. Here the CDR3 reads CASSRGTRGYNEQFF. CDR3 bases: TGCGCCAGCAGCCGAGGGACTAGGGGTTACAATGAGCAGTTCTTC.

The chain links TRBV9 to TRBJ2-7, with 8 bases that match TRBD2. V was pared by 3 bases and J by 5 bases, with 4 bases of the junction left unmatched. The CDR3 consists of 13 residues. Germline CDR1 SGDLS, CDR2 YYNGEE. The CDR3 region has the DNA TGTGCCAGCAGCGCGGGGGGGTACGACGAGCAGTACTTC. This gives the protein CASSAGGYDEQYF.

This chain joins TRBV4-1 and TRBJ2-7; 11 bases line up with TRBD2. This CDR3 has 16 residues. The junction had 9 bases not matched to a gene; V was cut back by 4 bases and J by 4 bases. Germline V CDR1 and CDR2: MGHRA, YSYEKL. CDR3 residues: CASSRDVTSGSYEQYF. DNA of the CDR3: TGCGCCAGCAGCCGGGACGTAACTAGCGGGAGTTACGAGCAGTACTTC.

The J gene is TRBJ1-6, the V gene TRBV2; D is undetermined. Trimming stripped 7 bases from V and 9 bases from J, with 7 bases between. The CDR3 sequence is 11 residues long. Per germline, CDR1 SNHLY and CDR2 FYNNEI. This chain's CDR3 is CASTGISPLHF. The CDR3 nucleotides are TGTGCCAGCACGGGGATTTCACCCCTCCACTTT.

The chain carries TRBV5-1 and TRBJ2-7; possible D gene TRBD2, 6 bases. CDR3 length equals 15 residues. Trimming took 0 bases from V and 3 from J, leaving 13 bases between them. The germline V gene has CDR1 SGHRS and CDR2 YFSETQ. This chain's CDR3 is CASSLGGGAGYEQYF. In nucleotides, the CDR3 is TGCGCCAGCAGCTTGGGAGGCGGAGCGGGCTACGAGCAGTACTTC.

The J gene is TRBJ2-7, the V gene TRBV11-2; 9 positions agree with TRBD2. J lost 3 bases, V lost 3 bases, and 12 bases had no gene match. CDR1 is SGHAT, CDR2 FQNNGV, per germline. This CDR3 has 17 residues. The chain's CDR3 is CASSFGSGTSLNYEQYF. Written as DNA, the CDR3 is TGTGCCAGCAGCTTCGGATCCGGGACTAGCCTCAACTACGAGCAGTACTTC.

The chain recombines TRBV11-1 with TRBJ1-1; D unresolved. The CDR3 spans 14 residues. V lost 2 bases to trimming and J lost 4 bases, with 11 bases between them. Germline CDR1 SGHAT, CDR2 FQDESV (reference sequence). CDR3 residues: CASSLSSGSTEAFF. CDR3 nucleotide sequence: TGTGCCAGCAGCTTATCCTCCGGGAGCACTGAAGCTTTCTTT.

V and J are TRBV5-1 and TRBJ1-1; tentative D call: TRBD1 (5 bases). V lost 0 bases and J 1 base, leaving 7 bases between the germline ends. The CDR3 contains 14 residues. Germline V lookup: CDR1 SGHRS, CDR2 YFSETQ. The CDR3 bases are TGCGCCAGCAGCTTGGCCCAGGGGAACACTGAAGCTTTCTTT. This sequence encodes CASSLAQGNTEAFF.

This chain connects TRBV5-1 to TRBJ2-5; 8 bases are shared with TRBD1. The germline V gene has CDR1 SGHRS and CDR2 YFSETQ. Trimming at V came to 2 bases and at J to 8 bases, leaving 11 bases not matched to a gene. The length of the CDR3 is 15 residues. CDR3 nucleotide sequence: TGCGCCAGCAGCTTTTCTCAGACAGGGGAGTATACCCAGTACTTC. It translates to CASSFSQTGEYTQYF.

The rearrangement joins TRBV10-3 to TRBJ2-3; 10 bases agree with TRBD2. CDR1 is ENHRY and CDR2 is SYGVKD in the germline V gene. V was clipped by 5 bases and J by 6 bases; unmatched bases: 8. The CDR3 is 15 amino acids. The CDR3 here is CAISPGTSVRDTQYF. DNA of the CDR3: TGTGCCATCAGTCCCGGGACTAGCGTACGGGATACGCAGTATTTT.

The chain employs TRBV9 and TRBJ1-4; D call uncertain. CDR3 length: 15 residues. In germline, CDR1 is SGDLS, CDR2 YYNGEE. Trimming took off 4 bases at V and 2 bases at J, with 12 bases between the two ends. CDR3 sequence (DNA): TGTGCCAGCAGCCCCGGGGAGGGTACTAATGAAAAACTGTTTTTT. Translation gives CASSPGEGTNEKLFF.

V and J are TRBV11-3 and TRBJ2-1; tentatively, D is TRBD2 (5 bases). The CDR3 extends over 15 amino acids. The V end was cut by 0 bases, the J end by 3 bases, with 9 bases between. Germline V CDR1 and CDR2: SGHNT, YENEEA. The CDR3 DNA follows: TGTGCCAGCAGCTTAGATGTGGGGAGCTACAATGAGCAGTTCTTC. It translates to CASSLDVGSYNEQFF.

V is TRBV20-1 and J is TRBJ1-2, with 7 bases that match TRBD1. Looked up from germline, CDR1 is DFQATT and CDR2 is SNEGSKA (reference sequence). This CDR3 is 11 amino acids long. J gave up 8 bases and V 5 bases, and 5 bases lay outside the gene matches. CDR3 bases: TGCAGTGCTCCCAACAGGGGAGGCTACACCTTC. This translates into CSAPNRGGYTF.

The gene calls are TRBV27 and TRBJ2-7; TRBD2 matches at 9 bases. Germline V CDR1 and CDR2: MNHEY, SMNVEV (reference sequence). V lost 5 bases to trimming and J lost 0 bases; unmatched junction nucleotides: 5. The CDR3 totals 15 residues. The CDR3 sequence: CASSSRLAVSYEQYF. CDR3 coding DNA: TGTGCCAGCAGTAGCCGACTAGCGGTCTCCTACGAGCAGTACTTC.

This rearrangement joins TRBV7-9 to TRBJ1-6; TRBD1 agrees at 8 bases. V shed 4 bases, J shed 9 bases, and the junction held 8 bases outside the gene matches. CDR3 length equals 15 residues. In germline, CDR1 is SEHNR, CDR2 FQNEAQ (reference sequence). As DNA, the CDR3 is TGTGCCAGCAGCTCTACGGGGACAGGACCTTCACCCCTCCACTTT. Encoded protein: CASSSTGTGPSPLHF.

The CDR3 nucleotides are TGTGCCAGCAGTGCTTTAAACTACGAGCAGTACTTC. Encoded protein: CASSALNYEQYF. This chain uses TRBV2 with TRBJ2-7, with no clear D. The CDR3 is made up of 12 amino acids. The V gene's germline CDR1 is SNHLY and CDR2 FYNNEI. The V end was cut by 4 bases, the J end by 3 bases, with 7 bases between.

This CDR3 reads CAISESEYRGTGELFF. CDR3 DNA: TGTGCCATCAGTGAGTCCGAGTATCGGGGCACCGGGGAGCTGTTTTTT. This chain uses TRBV10-3 with TRBJ2-2; D might be TRBD2 (5 bases). V lost 0 bases and J lost 4, with 12 bases in between. Germline loops: CDR1 ENHRY, CDR2 SYGVKD. CDR3 length: 16 amino acids.

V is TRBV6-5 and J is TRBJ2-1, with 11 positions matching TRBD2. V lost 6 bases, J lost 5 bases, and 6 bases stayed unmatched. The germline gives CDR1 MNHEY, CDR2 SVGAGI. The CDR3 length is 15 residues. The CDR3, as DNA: TGTGCCAGCAGAGCCGGGACTAGCGGAAACAATGAGCAGTTCTTC. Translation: CASRAGTSGNNEQFF.

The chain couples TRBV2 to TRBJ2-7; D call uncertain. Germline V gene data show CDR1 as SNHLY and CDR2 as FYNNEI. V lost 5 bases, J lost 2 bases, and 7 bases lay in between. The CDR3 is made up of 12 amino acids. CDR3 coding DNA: TGTGCCAGCAGTCAATCAGCCTACGAGCAGTACTTC. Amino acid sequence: CASSQSAYEQYF. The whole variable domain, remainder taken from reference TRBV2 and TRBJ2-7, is EPEVTQTPSHQVTQMGQEVILRCVPISNHLYFYWYRQILGQKVEFLVSFYNNEISEKSEIFDDQFSVERPDGSNFTLKIRSTKLEDSAMYFCASSQSAYEQYFGPGTRLTVT.

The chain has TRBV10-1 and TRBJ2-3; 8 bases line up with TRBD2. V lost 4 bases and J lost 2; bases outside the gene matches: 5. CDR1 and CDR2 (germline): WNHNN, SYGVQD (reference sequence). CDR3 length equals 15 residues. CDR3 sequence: CASSAVAGPTDTQYF. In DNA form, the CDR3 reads TGCGCCAGCAGTGCCGTAGCGGGACCCACAGATACGCAGTATTTT.

The CDR3 here is CASSRDSLNTGELFF. The CDR3 bases are TGCGCCAGCAGCCGGGACTCTTTAAACACCGGGGAGCTGTTTTTT. The chain combines TRBV5-1 with TRBJ2-2; D is perhaps TRBD2 (6 bases). V shed 4 bases and J shed 2 bases, with 12 bases lying between them. This CDR3 has 15 amino acids. Germline loops: CDR1 SGHRS, CDR2 YFSETQ.

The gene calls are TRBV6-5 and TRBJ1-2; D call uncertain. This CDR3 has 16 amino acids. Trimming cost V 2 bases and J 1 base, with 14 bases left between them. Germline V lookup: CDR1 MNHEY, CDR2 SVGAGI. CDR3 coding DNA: TGTGCCAGCAGTTACGATGGGAAGGGAGGTAACTATGGCTACACCTTC. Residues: CASSYDGKGGNYGYTF.

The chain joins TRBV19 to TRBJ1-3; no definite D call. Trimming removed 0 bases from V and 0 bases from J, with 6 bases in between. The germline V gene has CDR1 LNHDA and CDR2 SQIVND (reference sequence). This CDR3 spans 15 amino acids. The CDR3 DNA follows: TGTGCCAGTAGTATAGACACTATCTCTGGAAACACCATATATTTT. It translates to CASSIDTISGNTIYF.

The CDR3 bases are TGCAGCGTTGAAAGAGGCGGCAGGGGCATTCCAGGGGAGACCCAGTACTTC. Protein: CSVERGGRGIPGETQYF. The chain combines TRBV29-1 with TRBJ2-5; TRBD1 might be the D (6 bases). There are 17 residues in the CDR3. V was clipped by 2 bases and J by 5 bases, with 24 bases between them. Looked up from germline, CDR1 is SQVTM and CDR2 is ANQGSEA.

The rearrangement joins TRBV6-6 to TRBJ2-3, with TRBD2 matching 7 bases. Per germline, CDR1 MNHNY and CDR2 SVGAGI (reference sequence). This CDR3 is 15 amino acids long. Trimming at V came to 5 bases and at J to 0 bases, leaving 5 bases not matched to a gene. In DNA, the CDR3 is TGTGCCAGCAGTGGACTAGAGGTTAGCACAGATACGCAGTATTTT. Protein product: CASSGLEVSTDTQYF.